This TCR beta chain came from a study of tumor-infiltrating lymphocytes in primary liver carcinoma. Study as a whole: Patients comprised men and women whose ages fell between 30 and 69 years. Findings and limits, study-wide: Representation across all five tumor regions was limited to only about 7-25% of top clones. The 250 largest clones made up significantly more of tumor than blood repertoires (p = 0.039).

RNA and DNA were co-extracted from roughly 20-30 mg of unsorted bulk tissue. The patients carried chronic HBV infection and had received no treatment. V lost 4 bases to trimming and J lost 2 bases; unmatched junction nucleotides: 4. The CDR3 sequence is 14 residues long. Starting material of 400 to 600 ng total RNA yielded TCR beta cDNA via a constant-region primer. ARM-PCR was slightly modified, and three nested multiplex PCR rounds with it gave rise to the TCR beta libraries. It was with TRBV1-TRBV30 forward primers and a C-beta reverse primer that the first two PCR rounds were run, at roughly 11 cycles each. TCRdb reprocessed the multiplex PCR reads with MiXCR, giving one entry per CDR3 protein. Of approximately 120,000 distinct CDR3 sequences listed, around 60% are singletons. This clonotype was seen just once. Its antigen is still unknown. A read error may be the cause here, since a much bigger clone is one base away. The CDR3 ends on some other residue instead of the conserved phenylalanine or tryptophan, so this is likely a read error.

The rearrangement uses TRBV12-3 or TRBV12-4 and TRBJ2-7; 8 nucleotides align to TRBD2. The sample consisted of liver tumor tissue from sampling region 3. As to subset: tumor region T3, left-lateral pole. This TCR was recovered from a woman aged 60 to 75 with primary liver carcinoma and hepatitis B virus infection. The CDR3 nucleotides read TGTGCCAGCAGTTCTAGCGGGTTAACCTACGAGCAGTACCTC. Protein sequence: CASSSSGLTYEQYL.